The rows below give T cell receptor beta chains drawn from one sample of a study of cytomegalovirus exposure and HLA in healthy donors. The protocol was immunoSEQ multiplex PCR, while the TCRdb copy is restricted to in-frame clones and leaves out a portion. The data hold 150,000 to 200,000 clones, with about 65% observed a single time. Sequenced sample: PBMCs. The receptors were gathered from a girl between 10 and 17 years old in good health and CMV-seronegative. Both conserved end residues are trimmed from each CDR3. The order of the fields is D gene, J gene, V gene, CDR3 length, CDR3 protein. The D gene is left open where the match is weak.

D: TRBD1; J: TRBJ1-1; V: TRBV19; length: 12; CDR3: ASSMRRDSTEAF
D: TRBD1; J: TRBJ1-1; V: TRBV12-5; length: 12; CDR3: ASGLKDRGAEAF
D: .; J: TRBJ1-6; V: TRBV14; length: 14; CDR3: ASSQWGQNNNSPLH
D: TRBD1; J: TRBJ2-2; V: TRBV4-1; length: 14; CDR3: ASSQERQGAGGELF
D: TRBD1; J: TRBJ1-4; V: TRBV5-1; length: 12; CDR3: ASSRDSGNEKLF
D: .; J: TRBJ2-1; V: TRBV29-1; length: 8; CDR3: SVVIIEQF
D: TRBD1; J: TRBJ1-1; V: TRBV19; length: 15; CDR3: ASSLDRARAPLTEAF
D: .; J: TRBJ1-2; V: TRBV6-1; length: 12; CDR3: ASSEVTWANGYT
D: TRBD2; J: TRBJ2-1; V: TRBV5-1; length: 12; CDR3: ASSRTSVGNEQF
D: .; J: TRBJ1-2; V: TRBV25-1; length: 11; CDR3: ASRPGGPYGYT
D: .; J: TRBJ1-1; V: TRBV21-1; length: 9; CDR3: ASSSRTEAF
D: TRBD2; J: TRBJ2-1; V: TRBV5-4; length: 14; CDR3: ASSSPASGDFNEQF
D: TRBD2; J: TRBJ2-3; V: TRBV18; length: 14; CDR3: ASSPSSGVSTDTQY
D: TRBD1; J: TRBJ1-2; V: TRBV6-6; length: 13; CDR3: ASSRPGQGNYGYT
D: TRBD1; J: TRBJ1-2; V: TRBV7-9; length: 10; CDR3: ASQGARTGYT
D: .; J: TRBJ2-7; V: TRBV7-9; length: 12; CDR3: ASSSEEGWYEQY
D: TRBD2; J: TRBJ2-7; V: TRBV6-5; length: 13; CDR3: ASSTRTSGNYEQY
D: TRBD1; J: TRBJ1-2; V: TRBV30; length: 15; CDR3: AWMGFEGRGRPGGYT
D: .; J: TRBJ1-1; V: TRBV29-1; length: 10; CDR3: SGGGTGGEAF
D: .; J: TRBJ1-1; V: TRBV27; length: 12; CDR3: ASSSPTENTEAF
D: TRBD2; J: TRBJ2-3; V: TRBV5-6; length: 13; CDR3: ASSLYPLAGGQGY
D: .; J: TRBJ2-7; V: TRBV19; length: 12; CDR3: ASSQGSKDYEQY
D: TRBD2; J: TRBJ2-7; V: TRBV5-6; length: 13; CDR3: ASSLVVAGTYEQY
D: .; J: TRBJ2-5; V: TRBV7-2; length: 11; CDR3: ASSLKWGGTQY
D: .; J: TRBJ1-1; V: TRBV29-1; length: 11; CDR3: SVEKDMNTEDF
D: TRBD2; J: TRBJ2-1; V: TRBV2; length: 12; CDR3: ASSSSGGYNEQF
D: .; J: TRBJ2-3; V: TRBV13; length: 13; CDR3: ASSLTGDGPDTQY
D: TRBD1; J: TRBJ2-1; V: TRBV6-1; length: 12; CDR3: ASWGQGAYNEQF